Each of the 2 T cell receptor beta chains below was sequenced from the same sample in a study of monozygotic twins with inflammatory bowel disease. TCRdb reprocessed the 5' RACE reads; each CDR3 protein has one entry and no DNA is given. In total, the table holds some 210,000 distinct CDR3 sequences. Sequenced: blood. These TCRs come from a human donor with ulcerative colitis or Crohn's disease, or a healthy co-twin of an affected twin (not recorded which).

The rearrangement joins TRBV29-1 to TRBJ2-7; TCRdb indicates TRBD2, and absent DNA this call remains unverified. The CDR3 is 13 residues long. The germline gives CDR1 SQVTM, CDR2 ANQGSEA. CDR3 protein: CSVFGPGLYEQYF.

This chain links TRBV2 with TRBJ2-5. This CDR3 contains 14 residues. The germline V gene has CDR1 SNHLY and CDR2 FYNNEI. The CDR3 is CASSQQGSRETQYF.